Described below is a single TCR beta chain sequence and its context. Here immunoSEQ multiplex PCR was the method, and the copy in TCRdb shows in-frame clones only, minus some. This sample has more than 250,000 clones; approximately 85% occur once, and the top ten carry 4.5% to 5.5%. These data belong to a study of blood T cell repertoires in COVID-19. Study details: Whether acute or convalescent, the COVID-19 samples came from the United States, Italy and Spain.

V was pared by 3 bases and J by 3 bases, with 3 bases of the junction left unmatched. The CDR3 runs to 15 residues. The germline gives CDR1 SGHVS, CDR2 FQNEAQ. V usage is TRBV7-8 and J usage is TRBJ2-1; 9 nucleotides agree with TRBD1. The sample consisted of peripheral blood. This receptor was obtained from a man aged 50-60 years with active or convalescent COVID-19. CDR3 DNA sequence: TGTGCCAGCAGCTTGGACAGGGGTTACTACAATGAGCAGTTCTTC. Its translation is CASSLDRGYYNEQFF.